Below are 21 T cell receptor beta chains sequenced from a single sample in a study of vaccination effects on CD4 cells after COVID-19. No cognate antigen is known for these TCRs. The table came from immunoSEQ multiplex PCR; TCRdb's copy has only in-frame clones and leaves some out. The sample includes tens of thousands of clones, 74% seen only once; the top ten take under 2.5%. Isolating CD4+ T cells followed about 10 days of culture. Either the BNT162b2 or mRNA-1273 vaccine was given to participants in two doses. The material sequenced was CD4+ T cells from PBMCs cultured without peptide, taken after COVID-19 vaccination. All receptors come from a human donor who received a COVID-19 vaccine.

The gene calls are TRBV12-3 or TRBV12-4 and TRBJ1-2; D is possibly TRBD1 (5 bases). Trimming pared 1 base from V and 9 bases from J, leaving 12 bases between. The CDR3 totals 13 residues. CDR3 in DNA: TGTGCCAGCAGTTTAGGGGACGGAGTGAGCTACACCTTC. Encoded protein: CASSLGDGVSYTF.

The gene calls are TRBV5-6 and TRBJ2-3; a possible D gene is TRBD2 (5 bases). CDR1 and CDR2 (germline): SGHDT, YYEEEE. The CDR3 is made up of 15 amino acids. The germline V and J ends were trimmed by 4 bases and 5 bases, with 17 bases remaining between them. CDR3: CASSPVAHAGDTQYF. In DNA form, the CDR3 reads TGTGCCAGCAGCCCAGTAGCCCACGCGGGAGATACGCAGTATTTT. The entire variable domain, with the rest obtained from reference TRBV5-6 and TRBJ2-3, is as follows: DAGVTQSPTHLIKTRGQQVTLRCSPKSGHDTVSWYQQALGQGPQFIFQYYEEEERQRGNFPDRFSGHQFPNYSSELNVNALLLGDSALYLCASSPVAHAGDTQYFGPGTRLTVL.

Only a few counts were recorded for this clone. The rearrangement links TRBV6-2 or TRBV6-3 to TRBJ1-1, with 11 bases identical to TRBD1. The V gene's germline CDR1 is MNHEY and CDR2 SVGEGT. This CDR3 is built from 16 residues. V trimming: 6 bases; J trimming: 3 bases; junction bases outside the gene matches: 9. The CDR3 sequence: CASSRGQGARYTEAFF. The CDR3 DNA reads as TGTGCCAGCAGCAGAGGACAGGGGGCGCGCTACACTGAAGCTTTCTTT.

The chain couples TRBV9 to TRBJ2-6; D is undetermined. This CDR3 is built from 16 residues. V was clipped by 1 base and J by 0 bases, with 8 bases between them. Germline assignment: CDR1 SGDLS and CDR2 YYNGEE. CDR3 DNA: TGTGCCAGCAGCGTATTGCCCCCCTCTGGGGCCAACGTCCTGACTTTC. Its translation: CASSVLPPSGANVLTF.

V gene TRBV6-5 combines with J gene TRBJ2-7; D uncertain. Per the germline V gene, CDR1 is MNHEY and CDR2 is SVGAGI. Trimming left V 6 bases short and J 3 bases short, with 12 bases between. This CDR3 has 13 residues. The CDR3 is CASSPYSLYEQYV. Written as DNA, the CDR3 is TGTGCCAGCAGCCCCTACTCACTCTACGAGCAGTACGTC.

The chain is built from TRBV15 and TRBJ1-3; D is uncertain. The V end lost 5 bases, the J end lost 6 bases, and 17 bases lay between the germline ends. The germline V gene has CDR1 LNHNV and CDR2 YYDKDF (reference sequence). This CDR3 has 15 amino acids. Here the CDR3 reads CATSPRDGDPNTIYF. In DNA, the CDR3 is TGTGCCACCAGCCCGAGGGATGGAGACCCAAACACCATATATTTT.

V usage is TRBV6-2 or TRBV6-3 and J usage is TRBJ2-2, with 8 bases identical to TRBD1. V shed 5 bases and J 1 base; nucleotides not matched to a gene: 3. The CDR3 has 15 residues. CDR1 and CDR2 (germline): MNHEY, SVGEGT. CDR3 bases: TGTGCCAGCAGTCCGGACAGGGTGAACACCGGGGAGCTGTTTTTT. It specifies CASSPDRVNTGELFF.

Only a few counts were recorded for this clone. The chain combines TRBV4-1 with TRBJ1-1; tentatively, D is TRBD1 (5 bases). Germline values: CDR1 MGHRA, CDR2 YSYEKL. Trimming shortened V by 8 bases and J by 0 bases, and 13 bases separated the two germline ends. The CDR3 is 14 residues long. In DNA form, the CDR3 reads TGCGCCAGCCGGGGGATGACGGTGAACACTGAAGCTTTCTTT. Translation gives CASRGMTVNTEAFF.

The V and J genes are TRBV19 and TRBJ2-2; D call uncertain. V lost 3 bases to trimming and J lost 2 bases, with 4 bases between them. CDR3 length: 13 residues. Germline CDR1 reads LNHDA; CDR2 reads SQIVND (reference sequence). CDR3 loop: CASSITNTGELFF. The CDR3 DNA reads TGTGCCAGTAGTATCACTAACACCGGGGAGCTGTTTTTT.

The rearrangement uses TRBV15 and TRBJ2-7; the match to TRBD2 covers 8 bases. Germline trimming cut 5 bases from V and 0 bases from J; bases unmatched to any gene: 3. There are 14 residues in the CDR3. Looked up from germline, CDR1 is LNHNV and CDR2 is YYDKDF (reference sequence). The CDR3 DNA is TGTGCCACCAGCCGCGGGGGGAGCTCCTACGAGCAGTACGTC. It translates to CATSRGGSSYEQYV.

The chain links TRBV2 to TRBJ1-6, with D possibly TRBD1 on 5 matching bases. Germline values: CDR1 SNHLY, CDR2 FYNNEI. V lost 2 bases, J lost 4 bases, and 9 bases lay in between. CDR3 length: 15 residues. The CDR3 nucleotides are TGTGCCAGCAGTGAATTGAGGACATATAATTCACCCCTCCACTTT. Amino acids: CASSELRTYNSPLHF.

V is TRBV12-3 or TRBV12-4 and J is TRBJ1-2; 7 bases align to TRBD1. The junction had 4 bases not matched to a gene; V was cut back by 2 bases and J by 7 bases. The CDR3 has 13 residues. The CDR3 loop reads CASSLRGGFGYTF. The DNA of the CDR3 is TGTGCCAGCAGTTTAAGAGGGGGCTTTGGCTACACCTTC.

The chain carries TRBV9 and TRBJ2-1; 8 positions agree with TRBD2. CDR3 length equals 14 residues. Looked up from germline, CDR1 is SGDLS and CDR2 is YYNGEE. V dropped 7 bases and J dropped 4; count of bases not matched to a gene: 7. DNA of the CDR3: TGTGCCAGCGGGGGGGGACTAGTTTACAATGAGCAGTTCTTC. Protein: CASGGGLVYNEQFF. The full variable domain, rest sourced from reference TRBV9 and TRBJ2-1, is DSGVTQTPKHLITATGQRVTLRCSPRSGDLSVYWYQQSLDQGLQFLIQYYNGEERAKGNILERFSAQQFPDLHSELNLSSLELGDSALYFCASGGGLVYNEQFFGPGTRLTVL.

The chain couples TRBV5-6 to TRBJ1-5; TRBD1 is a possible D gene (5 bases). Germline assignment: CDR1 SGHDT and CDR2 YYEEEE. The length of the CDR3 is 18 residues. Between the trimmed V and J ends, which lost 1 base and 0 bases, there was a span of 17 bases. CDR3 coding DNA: TGTGCCAGCAGCTTGTATGACAGTTTAACCTATAGCAATCAGCCCCAGCATTTT. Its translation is CASSLYDSLTYSNQPQHF.

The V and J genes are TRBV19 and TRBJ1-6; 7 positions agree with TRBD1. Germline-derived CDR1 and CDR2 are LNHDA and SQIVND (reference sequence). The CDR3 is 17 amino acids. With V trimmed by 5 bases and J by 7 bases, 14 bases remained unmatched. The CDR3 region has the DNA TGTGCCAGTAGTGACGACAGGGTGAAGATCGGAAATTCACCCCTCCACTTT. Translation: CASSDDRVKIGNSPLHF. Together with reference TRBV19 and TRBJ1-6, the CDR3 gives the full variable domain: DGGITQSPKYLFRKEGQNVTLSCEQNLNHDAMYWYRQDPGQGLRLIYYSQIVNDFQKGDIAEGYSVSREKKESFPLTVTSAQKNPTAFYLCASSDDRVKIGNSPLHFGNGTRLTVT.

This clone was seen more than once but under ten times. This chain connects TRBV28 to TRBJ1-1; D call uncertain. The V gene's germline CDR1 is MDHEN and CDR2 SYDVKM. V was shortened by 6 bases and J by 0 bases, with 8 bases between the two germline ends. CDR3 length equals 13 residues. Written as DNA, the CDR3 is TGTGCCAGCAGCCTAACGCTGAACACTGAAGCTTTCTTT. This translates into CASSLTLNTEAFF.

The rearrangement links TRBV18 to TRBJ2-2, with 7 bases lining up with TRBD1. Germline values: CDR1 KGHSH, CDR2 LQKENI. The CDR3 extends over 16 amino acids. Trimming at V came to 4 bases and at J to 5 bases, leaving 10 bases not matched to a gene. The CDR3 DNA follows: TGTGCCAGCTCACTATCCTACAGGGGAAGGACCGGGGAGCTGTTTTTT. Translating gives CASSLSYRGRTGELFF. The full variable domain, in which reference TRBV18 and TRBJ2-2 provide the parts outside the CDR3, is NAGVMQNPRHLVRRRGQEARLRCSPMKGHSHVYWYRQLPEEGLKFMVYLQKENIIDESGMPKERFSAEFPKEGPSILRIQQVVRGDSAAYFCASSLSYRGRTGELFFGEGSRLTVL.

Here the CDR3 reads CASGLGLAEPDTQYF. The CDR3 DNA is TGTGCTAGTGGTTTGGGGCTAGCGGAGCCAGATACGCAGTATTTT. The chain is built from TRBV12-5 and TRBJ2-3, with 7 bases that match TRBD2. V shed 1 base and J 4 bases; nucleotides not matched to a gene: 5. Germline V CDR1 and CDR2: LGHNT, FRNRAP. The CDR3 contains 15 residues.

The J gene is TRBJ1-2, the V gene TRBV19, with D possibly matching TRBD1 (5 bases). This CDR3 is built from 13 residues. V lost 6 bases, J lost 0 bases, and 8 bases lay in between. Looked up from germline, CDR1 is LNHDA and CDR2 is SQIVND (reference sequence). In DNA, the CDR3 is TGTGCCAGTAGGGAGGGGACTAACTATGGCTACACCTTC. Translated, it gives CASREGTNYGYTF. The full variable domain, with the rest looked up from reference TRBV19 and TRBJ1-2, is DGGITQSPKYLFRKEGQNVTLSCEQNLNHDAMYWYRQDPGQGLRLIYYSQIVNDFQKGDIAEGYSVSREKKESFPLTVTSAQKNPTAFYLCASREGTNYGYTFGSGTRLTVV.

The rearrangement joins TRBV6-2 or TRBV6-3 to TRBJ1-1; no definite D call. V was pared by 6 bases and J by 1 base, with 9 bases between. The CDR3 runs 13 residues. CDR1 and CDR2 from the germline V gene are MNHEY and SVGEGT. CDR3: CASSPPGNTEAFF. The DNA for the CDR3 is TGTGCCAGCAGCCCTCCAGGGAACACTGAAGCTTTCTTT.

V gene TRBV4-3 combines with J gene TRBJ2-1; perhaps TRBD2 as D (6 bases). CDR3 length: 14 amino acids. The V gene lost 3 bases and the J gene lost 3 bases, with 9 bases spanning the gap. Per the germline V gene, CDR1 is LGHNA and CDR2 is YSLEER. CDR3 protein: CASSQFSGYNEQFF. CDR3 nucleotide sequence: TGCGCCAGCAGCCAGTTTAGCGGCTACAATGAGCAGTTCTTC.